The 5 T cell receptor beta chains presented below share a single source sample, sequenced in a study of shared clonotypes between healthy human individuals. Sequencing used immunoSEQ multiplex PCR; TCRdb keeps in-frame clones, though not all of them. The sample yields a few million clones, 93% seen once. Specimen: naive CD4+ T cells from PBMCs. The subset is: CD45RA+ positively selected. These TCRs come from a man between 18 and 35 years old in good health. Some clones in this sample may be carry-over from other donors' samples.

Written as DNA, the CDR3 is TGTGCCAGCAGCGTAGAATGGGGCTCCTCTGGAAACACCATATATTTT. It encodes CASSVEWGSSGNTIYF. The J gene is TRBJ1-3, the V gene TRBV9; D possibly corresponds to TRBD1 (5 bases). Trimming took off 0 bases at V and 0 bases at J, with 10 bases between the two ends. This CDR3 spans 16 amino acids. Germline loops: CDR1 SGDLS, CDR2 YYNGEE.

The V gene is TRBV5-3, the J gene TRBJ2-2; a weak D match, TRBD2 (5 bases). TRBV5-3 falls under the ORF class, with uncertain function. The V gene lost 1 base and the J gene lost 1 base, with 8 bases spanning the gap. This CDR3 has 15 residues. CDR3 nucleotide sequence: TGTGCCAGAAGCTTGCCGGGGAGGAACACCGGGGAGCTGTTTTTT. Protein product: CARSLPGRNTGELFF.

CDR3 in amino acids: CASRLDRVSQPQHF. The CDR3 DNA sequence: TGTGCCAGCAGGCTTGACAGGGTTTCACAGCCCCAGCATTTT. This chain links TRBV28 with TRBJ1-5, with TRBD1 identical over 7 bases. V gave up 6 bases and J gave up 7 bases; unmatched junction bases: 9. CDR1 is MDHEN and CDR2 is SYDVKM in the germline V gene. This CDR3 region has 14 residues.

There are a few counts of this clone. The genes are TRBV5-1 and TRBJ1-2; D is undetermined. The CDR3 covers 12 residues. Germline lookup yields CDR1 SGHRS and CDR2 YFSETQ. V was cut by 4 bases and J by 6 bases, with 10 bases left in between. CDR3 sequence (DNA): TGCGCCAGCAGCCGAAACGATGATGGCTACACCTTC. Translation gives CASSRNDDGYTF. Based on the CDR3 plus reference TRBV5-1 and TRBJ1-2, the full variable domain is KAGVTQTPRYLIKTRGQQVTLSCSPISGHRSVSWYQQTPGQGLQFLFEYFSETQRNKGNFPGRFSGRQFSNSRSEMNVSTLELGDSALYLCASSRNDDGYTFGSGTRLTVV.

The rearrangement uses TRBV6-1 and TRBJ1-2; D gene unclear. The CDR3 is made up of 15 amino acids. V was cut by 4 bases and J by 0 bases, with 12 bases left in between. Per the germline V gene, CDR1 is MNHNS and CDR2 is SASEGT. The CDR3 coding sequence is TGTGCCAGCAGTGTTGGCCGGGGAGCTAACTATGGCTACACCTTC. It encodes CASSVGRGANYGYTF.